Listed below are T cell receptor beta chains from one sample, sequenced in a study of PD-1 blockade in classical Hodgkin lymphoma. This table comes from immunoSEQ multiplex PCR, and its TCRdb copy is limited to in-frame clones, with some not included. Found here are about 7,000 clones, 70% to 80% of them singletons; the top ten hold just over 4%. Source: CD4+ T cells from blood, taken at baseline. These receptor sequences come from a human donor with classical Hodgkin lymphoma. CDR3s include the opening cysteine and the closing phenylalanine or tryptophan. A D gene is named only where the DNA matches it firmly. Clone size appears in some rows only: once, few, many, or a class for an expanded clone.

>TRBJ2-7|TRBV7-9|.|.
CASSLEGGAYPYEQYF
TGTGCCAGCAGCTTAGAGGGGGGAGCTTATCCCTACGAGCAGTACTTC
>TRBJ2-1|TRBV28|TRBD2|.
CASSYRLAGAYNEQFF
TGTGCCAGCAGTTATAGACTAGCGGGGGCCTACAATGAGCAGTTCTTC
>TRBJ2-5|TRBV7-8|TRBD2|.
CASSFQRGGRETQYF
TGTGCCAGCAGCTTCCAGCGGGGGGGCCGTGAGACCCAGTACTTC
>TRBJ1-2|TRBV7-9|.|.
CASSLFTGNYGYTF
TGTGCCAGCAGCTTGTTTACAGGGAACTATGGCTACACCTTC
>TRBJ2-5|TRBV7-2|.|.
CASIPQETQYF
TGTGCCAGCATCCCACAAGAGACCCAGTACTTC
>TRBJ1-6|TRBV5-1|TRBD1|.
CASSLGTADSYNSPLHF
TGCGCCAGCAGTTTAGGGACAGCAGACTCCTATAATTCACCCCTCCACTTT
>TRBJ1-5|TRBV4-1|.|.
CASSQVLRGGNQPQHF
TGCGCCAGCAGCCAAGTGTTAAGGGGAGGCAATCAGCCCCAGCATTTT
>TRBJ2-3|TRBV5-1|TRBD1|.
CASSLQGASGTDTQYF
TGCGCCAGCAGCTTACAGGGGGCGTCAGGCACAGATACGCAGTATTTT
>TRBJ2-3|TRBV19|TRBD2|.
CASRGMWRGFTDTQYF
TGTGCCAGTAGAGGGATGTGGCGGGGGTTCACAGATACGCAGTATTTT
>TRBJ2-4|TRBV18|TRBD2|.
CASSPLAGGTLAKNIQYF
TGTGCCAGCTCACCTTTAGCGGGAGGGACGCTAGCCAAAAACATTCAGTACTTC
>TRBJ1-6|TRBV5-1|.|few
CASSLNENSPLHF
TGCGCCAGCAGCTTGAACGAAAATTCACCCCTCCACTTT
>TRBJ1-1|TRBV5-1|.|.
CASSLEWGGHTEAFF
TGCGCCAGCAGCTTGGAATGGGGGGGCCACACTGAAGCTTTCTTT
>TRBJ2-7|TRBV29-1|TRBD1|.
CSVEIWTGGPLRPMEQYF
TGCAGCGTTGAAATCTGGACAGGGGGGCCCCTCCGCCCTATGGAGCAGTACTTC
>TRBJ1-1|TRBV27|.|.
CASSSQGWTEAFF
TGTGCCAGCAGTTCTCAGGGTTGGACTGAAGCTTTCTTT
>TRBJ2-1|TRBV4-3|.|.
CASRLFLRSMEDEQFF
TGCGCCAGCAGACTTTTCTTACGTAGTATGGAGGATGAGCAGTTCTTC
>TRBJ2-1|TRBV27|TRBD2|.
CACKRESSYNEQFF
TGTGCCTGTAAGCGGGAGAGCTCCTACAATGAGCAGTTCTTC
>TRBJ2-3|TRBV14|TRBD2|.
CASSQAGTSGSPTQYF
TGTGCCAGCAGCCAAGCTGGGACTAGCGGGAGTCCGACGCAGTATTTT